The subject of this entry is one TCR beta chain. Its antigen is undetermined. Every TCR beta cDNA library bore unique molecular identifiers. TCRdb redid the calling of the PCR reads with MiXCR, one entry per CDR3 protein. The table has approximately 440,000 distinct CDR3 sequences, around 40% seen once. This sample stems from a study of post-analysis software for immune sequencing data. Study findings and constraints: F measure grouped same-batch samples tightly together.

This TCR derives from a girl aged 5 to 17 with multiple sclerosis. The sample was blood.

The CDR3 reads CASSSPAGMNTEAFF. CDR3 coding DNA: TGTGCCAGCAGTTCCCCGGCGGGGATGAACACTGAAGCTTTCTTT. The chain links TRBV6-5 to TRBJ1-1; D remains unclear. With 4 bases removed from V and 0 bases from J, the gap between germline ends came to 12 bases. CDR1 is MNHEY, CDR2 SVGAGI, per germline. The CDR3 spans 15 residues.